Listed below are T cell receptor beta chains from one sample, sequenced in a study of blood T cell repertoires in COVID-19. The repertoire was sequenced with immunoSEQ multiplex PCR; TCRdb's copy has only in-frame clones and lacks some. The sample lists around 400,000 clones, 89% occurring once. Sequencing used peripheral blood. The receptors stem from a middle-aged man with acute or convalescent COVID-19. Both conserved end residues are part of each CDR3. The order of the fields is V gene, clone size, D gene, J gene, CDR3 protein, CDR3 DNA. D genes are given only for firm matches. Rows may omit the clone size; those that give it use once, few, many or a size class.

V gene: TRBV11-2
clone size: -
D gene: -
J gene: TRBJ1-1
CDR3 protein: CASSLAGEAFF
CDR3 DNA: TGTGCCAGCAGCTTAGCAGGTGAAGCTTTCTTT

V gene: TRBV20-1
clone size: -
D gene: -
J gene: TRBJ2-2
CDR3 protein: CSASVLQANTGELFF
CDR3 DNA: TGCAGTGCTAGTGTGTTACAGGCGAACACCGGGGAGCTGTTTTTT

V gene: TRBV27
clone size: -
D gene: -
J gene: TRBJ1-3
CDR3 protein: CASSATATDSGNTIYF
CDR3 DNA: TGTGCCAGCAGTGCGACAGCGACTGACTCTGGAAACACCATATATTTT

V gene: TRBV2
clone size: -
D gene: -
J gene: TRBJ1-5
CDR3 protein: CASSDAASGNQPQHF
CDR3 DNA: TGTGCCAGCAGTGATGCGGCCAGCGGGAATCAGCCCCAGCATTTT

V gene: TRBV10-1
clone size: -
D gene: TRBD1
J gene: TRBJ2-1
CDR3 protein: CASKATGSIFF
CDR3 DNA: TGCGCCAGCAAAGCGACAGGGTCTATATTCTTC

V gene: TRBV27
clone size: -
D gene: -
J gene: TRBJ1-4
CDR3 protein: CASSFLNEKLFF
CDR3 DNA: TGTGCCAGCAGTTTTCTCAATGAAAAACTGTTTTTT

V gene: TRBV7-9
clone size: -
D gene: -
J gene: TRBJ2-2
CDR3 protein: CASSLPGKRNTGELFF
CDR3 DNA: TGTGCCAGCAGCTTACCCGGGAAACGCAACACCGGGGAGCTGTTTTTT

V gene: TRBV5-5
clone size: -
D gene: -
J gene: TRBJ1-1
CDR3 protein: CASSLDDRWSVVTEAFF
CDR3 DNA: TGTGCCAGCAGCTTGGACGATAGATGGTCGGTGGTCACTGAAGCTTTCTTT

V gene: TRBV5-1
clone size: -
D gene: -
J gene: TRBJ2-5
CDR3 protein: CASSLGTVQETQYF
CDR3 DNA: TGCGCCAGCAGCTTGGGGACAGTACAAGAGACCCAGTACTTC

V gene: TRBV3-1/TRBV3-2
clone size: -
D gene: TRBD1
J gene: TRBJ1-1
CDR3 protein: CASSPQGRTEAFF
CDR3 DNA: TGTGCCAGCAGCCCACAGGGGCGGACTGAAGCTTTCTTT

V gene: TRBV6-1
clone size: once
D gene: -
J gene: TRBJ1-1
CDR3 protein: CASSVRGGIYTEAFF
CDR3 DNA: TGTGCCAGCAGTGTCCGTGGGGGGATCTACACTGAAGCTTTCTTT

V gene: TRBV3-1/TRBV3-2
clone size: -
D gene: TRBD1
J gene: TRBJ1-6
CDR3 protein: CASSHGQGPTGSPLHF
CDR3 DNA: TGTGCCAGCAGCCACGGACAGGGGCCGACCGGTTCACCCCTCCACTTT

V gene: TRBV4-1
clone size: -
D gene: TRBD1
J gene: TRBJ2-7
CDR3 protein: CASRANDRVWNEQYF
CDR3 DNA: TGCGCCAGCAGGGCGAACGACAGGGTGTGGAACGAGCAGTACTTC

V gene: TRBV7-3
clone size: -
D gene: -
J gene: TRBJ2-5
CDR3 protein: CASSLTSGKETQYF
CDR3 DNA: TGTGCCAGCAGCTTAACGTCGGGAAAAGAGACCCAGTACTTC

V gene: TRBV2
clone size: -
D gene: -
J gene: TRBJ2-5
CDR3 protein: CASSERDFQETQYF
CDR3 DNA: TGTGCCAGCAGTGAAAGGGACTTTCAAGAGACCCAGTACTTC

V gene: TRBV7-8
clone size: -
D gene: TRBD1
J gene: TRBJ1-5
CDR3 protein: CASSLTGTGGAGNQPQHF
CDR3 DNA: TGTGCCAGCAGCTTAACCGGGACAGGGGGCGCGGGCAATCAGCCCCAGCATTTT

V gene: TRBV5-1
clone size: -
D gene: TRBD1
J gene: TRBJ2-7
CDR3 protein: CASSLHNRGYEQYF
CDR3 DNA: TGCGCCAGCAGCTTACATAACAGGGGGTACGAGCAGTACTTC

V gene: TRBV12-3/TRBV12-4
clone size: -
D gene: -
J gene: TRBJ2-5
CDR3 protein: CASSFRDQETQYF
CDR3 DNA: TGTGCCAGCAGTTTCCGGGACCAAGAGACCCAGTACTTC

V gene: TRBV27
clone size: -
D gene: -
J gene: TRBJ1-2
CDR3 protein: CASSLSYPGDGLNYGYTF
CDR3 DNA: TGTGCCAGCAGTTTATCGTACCCGGGAGATGGGCTCAACTATGGCTACACCTTC

V gene: TRBV7-2
clone size: -
D gene: TRBD2
J gene: TRBJ2-7
CDR3 protein: CASSLVRENEQYF
CDR3 DNA: TGTGCCAGCAGCTTAGTGCGGGAGAACGAGCAGTACTTC

V gene: TRBV7-2
clone size: once
D gene: TRBD1
J gene: TRBJ1-5
CDR3 protein: CASSWTGGHQPQHF
CDR3 DNA: TGTGCCAGCAGCTGGACAGGGGGCCATCAGCCCCAGCATTTT

V gene: TRBV7-9
clone size: -
D gene: -
J gene: TRBJ2-2
CDR3 protein: CASSLDLDPDRGTGELFF
CDR3 DNA: TGTGCCAGCAGCTTAGATTTAGATCCCGACCGGGGGACCGGGGAGCTGTTTTTT

V gene: TRBV3-1/TRBV3-2
clone size: -
D gene: TRBD1
J gene: TRBJ1-2
CDR3 protein: CASSQDPDRDYYTF
CDR3 DNA: TGTGCCAGCAGCCAAGACCCGGACAGGGACTACTACACCTTC

V gene: TRBV6-6
clone size: -
D gene: TRBD1
J gene: TRBJ2-7
CDR3 protein: CASSSTGVGEQYF
CDR3 DNA: TGTGCCAGCAGTTCAACAGGGGTCGGCGAGCAGTACTTC

V gene: TRBV6-5
clone size: -
D gene: -
J gene: TRBJ2-1
CDR3 protein: CASTRQDEQFF
CDR3 DNA: TGTGCCAGTACGCGCCAGGATGAGCAGTTCTTC

V gene: TRBV27
clone size: -
D gene: TRBD1
J gene: TRBJ1-2
CDR3 protein: CASSSGTGHYGYTF
CDR3 DNA: TGTGCCAGCAGCAGCGGGACAGGTCACTATGGCTACACCTTC

V gene: TRBV5-4
clone size: -
D gene: -
J gene: TRBJ1-1
CDR3 protein: CATRQGGLAEAFF
CDR3 DNA: TGTGCCACCAGGCAAGGAGGGCTAGCTGAAGCTTTCTTT

V gene: TRBV10-1
clone size: -
D gene: TRBD1
J gene: TRBJ2-5
CDR3 protein: CASSEETGREETQYF
CDR3 DNA: TGCGCCAGCAGTGAGGAGACAGGGAGAGAAGAGACCCAGTACTTC

V gene: TRBV7-2
clone size: -
D gene: -
J gene: TRBJ2-7
CDR3 protein: CASSLLLGPYEQYF
CDR3 DNA: TGTGCCAGCAGCTTGCTCCTAGGTCCCTACGAGCAGTACTTC

V gene: TRBV2
clone size: -
D gene: -
J gene: TRBJ2-3
CDR3 protein: CASRDPRMYGGDTQYF
CDR3 DNA: TGTGCCAGCAGGGACCCCCGAATGTACGGGGGAGATACGCAGTATTTT

V gene: TRBV3-1/TRBV3-2
clone size: -
D gene: TRBD1
J gene: TRBJ2-5
CDR3 protein: CASSQVGQGRETQYF
CDR3 DNA: TGTGCCAGCAGCCAAGTGGGACAGGGACGAGAGACCCAGTACTTC

V gene: TRBV3-1/TRBV3-2
clone size: few
D gene: -
J gene: TRBJ2-7
CDR3 protein: CASSQDGADWYEQYF
CDR3 DNA: TGTGCCAGCAGCCAAGATGGGGCTGACTGGTACGAGCAGTACTTC

V gene: TRBV27
clone size: -
D gene: TRBD1
J gene: TRBJ1-2
CDR3 protein: CASSPGTATRYGYTF
CDR3 DNA: TGTGCCAGCAGTCCCGGGACAGCGACCCGCTATGGCTACACCTTC

V gene: TRBV5-1
clone size: -
D gene: TRBD1
J gene: TRBJ1-2
CDR3 protein: CASSLGQVFYGYTF
CDR3 DNA: TGCGCCAGCAGCCTGGGACAGGTTTTCTATGGCTACACCTTC

V gene: TRBV6-5
clone size: -
D gene: -
J gene: TRBJ1-1
CDR3 protein: CASSPGGDMNTEAFF
CDR3 DNA: TGTGCCAGCAGTCCCGGGGGGGATATGAACACTGAAGCTTTCTTT

V gene: TRBV10-2
clone size: -
D gene: -
J gene: TRBJ1-1
CDR3 protein: CASSEEYTEAFF
CDR3 DNA: TGCGCCAGCAGTGAGGAGTACACTGAAGCTTTCTTT

V gene: TRBV28
clone size: -
D gene: -
J gene: TRBJ1-3
CDR3 protein: CASSFFQGNSGNTIYF
CDR3 DNA: TGTGCCAGCAGTTTTTTCCAGGGAAACTCTGGAAACACCATATATTTT

V gene: TRBV5-1
clone size: -
D gene: -
J gene: TRBJ2-1
CDR3 protein: CASSSIPGEYNEQFF
CDR3 DNA: TGCGCCAGCAGCTCCATACCGGGGGAGTACAATGAGCAGTTCTTC

V gene: TRBV27
clone size: -
D gene: TRBD2
J gene: TRBJ2-1
CDR3 protein: CASSPTSGVSYNEQFF
CDR3 DNA: TGTGCCAGCAGTCCCACTAGCGGGGTTTCCTACAATGAGCAGTTCTTC

V gene: TRBV5-1
clone size: -
D gene: TRBD2
J gene: TRBJ2-3
CDR3 protein: CASRERGTSTDTQYF
CDR3 DNA: TGCGCCAGCAGAGAGCGGGGGACTAGCACAGATACGCAGTATTTT

V gene: TRBV4-3
clone size: few
D gene: -
J gene: TRBJ1-1
CDR3 protein: CASSQAASMNTEAFF
CDR3 DNA: TGCGCCAGCAGCCAAGCCGCAAGCATGAACACTGAAGCTTTCTTT

V gene: TRBV5-1
clone size: -
D gene: TRBD1
J gene: TRBJ2-1
CDR3 protein: CASSWRGDRDNEQFF
CDR3 DNA: TGCGCCAGCAGCTGGAGGGGGGACAGGGACAATGAGCAGTTCTTC

V gene: TRBV29-1
clone size: -
D gene: -
J gene: TRBJ1-4
CDR3 protein: CSVEGGRGGEKLFF
CDR3 DNA: TGCAGCGTTGAGGGAGGGCGGGGTGGAGAAAAACTGTTTTTT

V gene: TRBV19
clone size: -
D gene: -
J gene: TRBJ2-2
CDR3 protein: CASSISSGGELFF
CDR3 DNA: TGTGCCAGTAGTATCAGTTCGGGGGGGGAGCTGTTTTTT

V gene: TRBV10-3
clone size: -
D gene: TRBD2
J gene: TRBJ2-5
CDR3 protein: CAISEGGSETQYF
CDR3 DNA: TGTGCCATCAGTGAAGGCGGGAGTGAGACCCAGTACTTC

V gene: TRBV13
clone size: -
D gene: -
J gene: TRBJ2-7
CDR3 protein: CASSLNTGPLIPYEQYF
CDR3 DNA: TGTGCCAGCAGCTTAAATACAGGGCCACTGATTCCCTACGAGCAGTACTTC

V gene: TRBV9
clone size: -
D gene: -
J gene: TRBJ1-4
CDR3 protein: CASSADSATNEKLFF
CDR3 DNA: TGTGCCAGCAGCGCGGACAGTGCAACTAATGAAAAACTGTTTTTT

V gene: TRBV12-5
clone size: -
D gene: TRBD2
J gene: TRBJ2-1
CDR3 protein: CASGLPRELNNEQFF
CDR3 DNA: TGTGCTAGTGGTTTGCCGCGGGAGCTTAACAATGAGCAGTTCTTC

V gene: TRBV3-1/TRBV3-2
clone size: -
D gene: TRBD2
J gene: TRBJ2-2
CDR3 protein: CASSGTRRGELFF
CDR3 DNA: TGTGCCAGCAGTGGGACTAGAAGAGGGGAGCTGTTTTTT

V gene: TRBV7-2
clone size: -
D gene: -
J gene: TRBJ1-2
CDR3 protein: CASSSLDRHYGYTF
CDR3 DNA: TGTGCCAGCAGCTCCCTAGACAGGCACTATGGCTACACCTTC

V gene: TRBV18
clone size: -
D gene: TRBD1
J gene: TRBJ1-3
CDR3 protein: CASSPQGTGPGNTIYF
CDR3 DNA: TGTGCCAGCTCACCACAGGGGACAGGCCCTGGAAACACCATATATTTT

V gene: TRBV28
clone size: -
D gene: TRBD2
J gene: TRBJ2-3
CDR3 protein: CASSPWTSGRIDTQYF
CDR3 DNA: TGTGCCAGCAGTCCCTGGACTAGCGGGAGAATAGATACGCAGTATTTT

V gene: TRBV2
clone size: -
D gene: -
J gene: TRBJ1-2
CDR3 protein: CASSENSYGYTF
CDR3 DNA: TGTGCCAGCAGTGAAAACAGTTATGGCTACACCTTC